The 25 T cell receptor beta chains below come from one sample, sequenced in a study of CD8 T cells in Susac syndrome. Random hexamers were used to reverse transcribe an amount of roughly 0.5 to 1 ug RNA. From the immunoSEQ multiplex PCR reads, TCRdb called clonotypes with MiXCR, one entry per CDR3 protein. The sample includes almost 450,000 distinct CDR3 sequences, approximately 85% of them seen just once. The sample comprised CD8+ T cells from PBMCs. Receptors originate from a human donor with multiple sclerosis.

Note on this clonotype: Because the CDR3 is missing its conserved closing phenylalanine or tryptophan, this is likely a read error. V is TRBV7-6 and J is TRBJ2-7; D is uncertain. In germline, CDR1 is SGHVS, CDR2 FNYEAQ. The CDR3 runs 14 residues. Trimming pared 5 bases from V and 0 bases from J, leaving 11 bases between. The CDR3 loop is CASSTGAASYEQYL. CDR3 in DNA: TGTGCCAGCAGCACCGGAGCAGCCTCCTACGAGCAGTACCTC.

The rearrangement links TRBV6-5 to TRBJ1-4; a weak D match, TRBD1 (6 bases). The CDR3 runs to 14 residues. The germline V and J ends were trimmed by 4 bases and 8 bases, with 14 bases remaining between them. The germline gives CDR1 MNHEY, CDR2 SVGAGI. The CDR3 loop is CASSFGGEYEKLFF. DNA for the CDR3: TGTGCCAGCAGTTTTGGGGGCGAATACGAAAAACTGTTTTTT.

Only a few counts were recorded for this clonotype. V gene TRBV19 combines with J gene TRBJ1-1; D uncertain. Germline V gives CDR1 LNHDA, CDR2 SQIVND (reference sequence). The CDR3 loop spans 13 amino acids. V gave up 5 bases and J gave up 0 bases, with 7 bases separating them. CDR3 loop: CASSVGMNTEAFF. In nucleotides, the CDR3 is TGTGCCAGTAGTGTTGGGATGAACACTGAAGCTTTCTTT.

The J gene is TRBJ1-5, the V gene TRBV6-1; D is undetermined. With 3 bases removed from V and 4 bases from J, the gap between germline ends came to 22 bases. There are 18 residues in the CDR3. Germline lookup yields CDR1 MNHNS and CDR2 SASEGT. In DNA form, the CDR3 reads TGTGCCAGCAGTGATTTGTATTGGGTATCAGAAGATAATCAGCCCCAGCATTTT. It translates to CASSDLYWVSEDNQPQHF.

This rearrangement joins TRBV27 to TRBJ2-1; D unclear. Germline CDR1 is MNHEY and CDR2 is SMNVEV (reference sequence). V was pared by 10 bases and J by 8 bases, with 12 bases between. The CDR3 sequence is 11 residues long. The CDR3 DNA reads TGTGCCACCACTTACGGCTATGAGCAGTTCTTC. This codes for CATTYGYEQFF.

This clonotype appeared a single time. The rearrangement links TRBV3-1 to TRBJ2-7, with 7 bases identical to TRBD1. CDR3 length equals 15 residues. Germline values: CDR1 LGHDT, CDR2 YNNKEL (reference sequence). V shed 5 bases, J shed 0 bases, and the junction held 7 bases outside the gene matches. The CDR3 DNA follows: TGTGCCAGCAGCGCCGGGACAGCCTTCTCCTACGAGCAGTACTTC. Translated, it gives CASSAGTAFSYEQYF.

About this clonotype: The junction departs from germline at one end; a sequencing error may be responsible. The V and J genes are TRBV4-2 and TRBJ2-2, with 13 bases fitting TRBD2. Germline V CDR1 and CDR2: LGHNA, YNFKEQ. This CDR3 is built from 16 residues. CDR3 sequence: CANSPGTSGTPGELFF. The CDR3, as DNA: TGTGCCAACAGCCCAGGGACTAGCGGGACGCCCGGGGAGCTGTTTTTT.

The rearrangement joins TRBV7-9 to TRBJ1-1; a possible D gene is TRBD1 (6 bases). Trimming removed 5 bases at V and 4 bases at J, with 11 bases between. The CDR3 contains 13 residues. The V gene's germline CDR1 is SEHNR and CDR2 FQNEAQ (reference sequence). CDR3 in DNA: TGTGCCAGCAGCCCGGGACACCCCACTGAAGCTTTCTTT. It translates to CASSPGHPTEAFF.

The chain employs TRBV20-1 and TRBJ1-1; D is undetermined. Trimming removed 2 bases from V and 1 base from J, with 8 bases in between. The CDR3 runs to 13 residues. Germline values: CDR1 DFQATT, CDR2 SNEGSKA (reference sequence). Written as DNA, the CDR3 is TGCAGTGCTAGACGGACGGGGAACACTGAAGCTTTCTTT. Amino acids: CSARRTGNTEAFF.

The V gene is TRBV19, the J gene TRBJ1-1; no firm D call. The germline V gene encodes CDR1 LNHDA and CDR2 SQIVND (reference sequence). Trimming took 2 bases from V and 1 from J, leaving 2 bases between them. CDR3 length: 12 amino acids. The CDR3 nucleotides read TGTGCCAGTAGTATACCGAACACTGAAGCTTTCTTT. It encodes CASSIPNTEAFF. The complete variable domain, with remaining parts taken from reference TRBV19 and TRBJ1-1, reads DGGITQSPKYLFRKEGQNVTLSCEQNLNHDAMYWYRQDPGQGLRLIYYSQIVNDFQKGDIAEGYSVSREKKESFPLTVTSAQKNPTAFYLCASSIPNTEAFFGQGTRLTVV.

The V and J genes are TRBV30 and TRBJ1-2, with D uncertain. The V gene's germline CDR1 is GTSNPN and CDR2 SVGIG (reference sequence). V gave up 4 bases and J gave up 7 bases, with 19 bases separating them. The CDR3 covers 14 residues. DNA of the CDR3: TGTGCCTGGAATCCGGGAATGGGAGTGAGTGGCTACACCTTC. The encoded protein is CAWNPGMGVSGYTF.

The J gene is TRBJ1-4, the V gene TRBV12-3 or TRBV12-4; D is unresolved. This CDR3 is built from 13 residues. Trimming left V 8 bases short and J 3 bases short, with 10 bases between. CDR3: CASRGSSNEKLFF. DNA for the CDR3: TGTGCCAGCCGGGGATCGTCTAATGAAAAACTGTTTTTT.

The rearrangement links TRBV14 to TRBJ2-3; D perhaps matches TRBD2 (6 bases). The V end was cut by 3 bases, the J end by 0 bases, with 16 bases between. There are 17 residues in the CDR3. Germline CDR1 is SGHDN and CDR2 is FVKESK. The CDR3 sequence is CASSQVQGLSSTDTQYF. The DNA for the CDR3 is TGTGCCAGCAGCCAGGTCCAGGGACTGTCTAGCACAGATACGCAGTATTTT.

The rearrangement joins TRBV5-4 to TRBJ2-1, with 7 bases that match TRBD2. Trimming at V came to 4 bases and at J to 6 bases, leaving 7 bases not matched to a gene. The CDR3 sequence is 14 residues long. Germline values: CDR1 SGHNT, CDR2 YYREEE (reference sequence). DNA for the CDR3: TGTGCCAGCAGCCCCGGCCCGGGAGGCAATGAGCAGTTCTTC. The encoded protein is CASSPGPGGNEQFF.

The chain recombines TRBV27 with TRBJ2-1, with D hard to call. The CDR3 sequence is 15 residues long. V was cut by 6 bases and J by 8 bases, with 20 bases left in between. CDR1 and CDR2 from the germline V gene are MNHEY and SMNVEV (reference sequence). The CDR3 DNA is TGTGCCAGCAGCCCGTCCACTCTGGGGTTTGATGAGCAGTTCTTC. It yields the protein CASSPSTLGFDEQFF.

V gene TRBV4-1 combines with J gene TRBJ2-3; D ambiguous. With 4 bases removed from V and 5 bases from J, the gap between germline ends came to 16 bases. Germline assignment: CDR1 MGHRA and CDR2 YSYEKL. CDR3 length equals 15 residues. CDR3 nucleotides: TGCGCCAGCAGCCGGTATATCGAAACGCTAGATACGCAGTATTTT. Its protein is CASSRYIETLDTQYF.

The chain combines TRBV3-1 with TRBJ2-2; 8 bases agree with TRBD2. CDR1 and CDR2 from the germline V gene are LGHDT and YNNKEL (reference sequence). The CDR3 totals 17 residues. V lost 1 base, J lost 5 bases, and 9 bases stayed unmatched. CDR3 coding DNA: TGTGCCAGCAGCCAAGGTGTCGGGGGGGCCGGAACCGGGGAGCTGTTTTTT. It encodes CASSQGVGGAGTGELFF.

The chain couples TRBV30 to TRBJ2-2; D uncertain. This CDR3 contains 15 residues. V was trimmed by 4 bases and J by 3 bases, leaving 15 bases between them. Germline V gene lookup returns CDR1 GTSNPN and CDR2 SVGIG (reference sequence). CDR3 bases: TGTGCCTGGACCAATTTGGACGGAGACACCGGGGAGCTGTTTTTT. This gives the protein CAWTNLDGDTGELFF.

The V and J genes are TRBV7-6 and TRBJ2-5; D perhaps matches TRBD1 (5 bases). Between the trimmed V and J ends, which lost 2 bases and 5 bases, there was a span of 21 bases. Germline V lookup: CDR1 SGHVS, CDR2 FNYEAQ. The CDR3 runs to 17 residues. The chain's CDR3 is CASSLLPPPAGRETQYF. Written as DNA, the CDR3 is TGTGCCAGCAGCTTACTCCCCCCCCCGGCAGGGCGGGAGACCCAGTACTTC.

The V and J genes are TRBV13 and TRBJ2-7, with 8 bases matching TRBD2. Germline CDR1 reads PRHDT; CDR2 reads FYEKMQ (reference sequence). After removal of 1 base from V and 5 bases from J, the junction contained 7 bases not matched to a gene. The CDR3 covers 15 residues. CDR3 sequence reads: CASSLAGGGLHEQYF. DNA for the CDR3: TGTGCCAGCAGCTTAGCAGGCGGGGGGCTCCACGAGCAGTACTTC.

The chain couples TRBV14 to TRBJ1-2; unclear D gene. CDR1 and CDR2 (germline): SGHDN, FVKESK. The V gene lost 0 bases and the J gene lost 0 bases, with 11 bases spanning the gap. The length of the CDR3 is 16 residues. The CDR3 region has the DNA TGTGCCAGCAGCCAAGATTTCGGGAACCCTAACTATGGCTACACCTTC. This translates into CASSQDFGNPNYGYTF.

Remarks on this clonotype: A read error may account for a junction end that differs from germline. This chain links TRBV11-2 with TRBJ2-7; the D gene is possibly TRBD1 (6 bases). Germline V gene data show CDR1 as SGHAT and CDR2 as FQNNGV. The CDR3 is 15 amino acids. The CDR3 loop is CASSLSSGRGYDQYF. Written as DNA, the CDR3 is TGTGCCAGCAGCTTATCGAGTGGCAGGGGCTACGATCAGTACTTC.

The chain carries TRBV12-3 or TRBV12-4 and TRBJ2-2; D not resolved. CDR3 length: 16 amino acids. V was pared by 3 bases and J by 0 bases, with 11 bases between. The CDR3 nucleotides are TGTGCCAGCAGTTTTTCAGCAACTGCGAACACCGGGGAGCTGTTTTTT. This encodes CASSFSATANTGELFF.

In DNA, the CDR3 is TGCAGTGCTAGAGATGGCCCTGTTGGTCTTGGGTACTTC. This encodes CSARDGPVGLGYF. The chain recombines TRBV20-1 with TRBJ2-7; D unresolved. V was cut by 0 bases and J by 12 bases, with 18 bases left in between. The germline CDR1 and CDR2 sequences are DFQATT and SNEGSKA (reference sequence). The CDR3 consists of 13 residues.

DNA of the CDR3: TGTGCCAGCAGTTACGGTTGGCGAGGGGGATCCTACAATGAGCAGTTCTTC. The encoded protein is CASSYGWRGGSYNEQFF. V is TRBV6-5 and J is TRBJ2-1; tentatively, D is TRBD1 (6 bases). Trimming removed 2 bases from V and 1 base from J, with 15 bases in between. The CDR3 runs 17 residues. Germline assignment: CDR1 MNHEY and CDR2 SVGAGI.